In this sample, the clone carrying this T cell receptor (beta chain) turned up once. Its antigen is currently unknown. Assay: immunoSEQ multiplex PCR; the TCRdb copy retains only in-frame clones and omits some. The table lists just over 95,000 clones, around two thirds of them singletons, with about 45% in the top ten. These data are taken from a study of shared clonotypes between healthy human individuals. About the study: CD4 naive and memory got three plates each, CD8 naive two, CD8 memory one.

Study-wide results and caveats: Blood was the only sampled material, and tissue repertoires likely differ. Unshared clonotypes carried lower generation probabilities than those common to all four donors. Shared clonotypes: roughly 4.7% naive CD4, roughly 3.8% naive CD8, 2.3% memory CD4, 0.4% memory CD8.

J gave up 7 bases and V 3 bases, and 7 bases lay outside the gene matches. The germline V gene has CDR1 MGHDK and CDR2 SYGVNS. The CDR3 has 14 amino acids. The chain has TRBV25-1 and TRBJ1-1, with 8 bases aligning to TRBD1. The receptor comes from a man aged 25 to 40 in good health. Sequencing input: memory CD8+ T cells sorted from blood. The subset is: CD45RO+ cells pooled with CCR7-negative TemRA cells. Written as DNA, the CDR3 is TGTGCCAGCAGTGACCCAGGGGGCTTTCATGAAGCTTTCTTT. It codes for CASSDPGGFHEAFF.